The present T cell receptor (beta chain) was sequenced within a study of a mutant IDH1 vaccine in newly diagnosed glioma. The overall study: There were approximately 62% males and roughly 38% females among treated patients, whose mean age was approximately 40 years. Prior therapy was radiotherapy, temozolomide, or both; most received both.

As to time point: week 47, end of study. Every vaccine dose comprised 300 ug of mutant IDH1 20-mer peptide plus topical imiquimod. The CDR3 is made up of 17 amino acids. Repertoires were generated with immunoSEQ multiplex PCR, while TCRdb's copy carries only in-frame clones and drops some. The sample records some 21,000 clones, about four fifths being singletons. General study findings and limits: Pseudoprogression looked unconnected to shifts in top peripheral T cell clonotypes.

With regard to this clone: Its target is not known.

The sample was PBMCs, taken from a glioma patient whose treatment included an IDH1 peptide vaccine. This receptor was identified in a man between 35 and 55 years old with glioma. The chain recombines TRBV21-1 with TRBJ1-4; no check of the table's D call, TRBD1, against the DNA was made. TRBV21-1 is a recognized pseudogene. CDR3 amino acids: CASSKVGPRATNEKLFF. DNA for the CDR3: TGTGCCAGCAGCAAAGTGGGGCCGCGAGCAACTAATGAAAAACTGTTTTTT.